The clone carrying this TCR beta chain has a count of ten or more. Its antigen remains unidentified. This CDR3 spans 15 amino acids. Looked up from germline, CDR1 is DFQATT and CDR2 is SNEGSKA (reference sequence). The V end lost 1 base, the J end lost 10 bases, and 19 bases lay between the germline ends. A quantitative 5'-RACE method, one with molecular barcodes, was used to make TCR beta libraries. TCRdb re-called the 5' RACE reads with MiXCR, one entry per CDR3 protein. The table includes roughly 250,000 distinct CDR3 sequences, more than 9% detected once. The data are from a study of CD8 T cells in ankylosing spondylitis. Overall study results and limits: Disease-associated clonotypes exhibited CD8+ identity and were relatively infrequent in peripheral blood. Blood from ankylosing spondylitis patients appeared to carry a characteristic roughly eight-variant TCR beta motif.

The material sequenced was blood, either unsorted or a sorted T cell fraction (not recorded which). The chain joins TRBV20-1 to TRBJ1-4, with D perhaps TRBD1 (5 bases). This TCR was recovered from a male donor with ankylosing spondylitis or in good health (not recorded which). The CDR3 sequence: CSARVPARERGKLFF. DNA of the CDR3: TGCAGTGCTAGAGTCCCTGCCAGGGAGAGAGGAAAACTGTTTTTT.